The 15 T cell receptor beta chains presented below share a single source sample, sequenced in a study of cytomegalovirus exposure and HLA in healthy donors. PCR amplification relied on 60 Vbeta primers (plus 13 Jbeta primers). This table comes from immunoSEQ multiplex PCR, and its TCRdb copy is limited to in-frame clones, with some not included. The specimen's table records around 75,000 clones. Sequencing used PBMCs. The source is a man aged 45-60 years in good health and CMV-seropositive.

The chain uses TRBV4-1 and TRBJ2-5, with 13 bases aligning to TRBD2. CDR3 length equals 15 residues. The V segment lost 5 bases and the J segment 11 bases; nucleotides outside the gene matches: 11. CDR1 and CDR2 (germline): MGHRA, YSYEKL. The DNA for the CDR3 is TGCGCCAGCAGCTATGGACTAGCGGGAGTTGAAGAGCAGTACTTC. It translates to CASSYGLAGVEEQYF.

The rearrangement uses TRBV6-1 and TRBJ1-3; D perhaps matches TRBD1 (5 bases). Germline assignment: CDR1 MNHNS and CDR2 SASEGT. V was cut by 6 bases and J by 0 bases, with 12 bases left in between. This CDR3 has 15 residues. The CDR3: CASSPGRNSGNTIYF. The CDR3 region has the DNA TGTGCCAGCAGCCCAGGGCGGAACTCTGGAAACACCATATATTTT.

The genes are TRBV6-1 and TRBJ2-7; 7 bases align to TRBD1. The V and J ends lost 7 bases and 6 bases, in that order; junction bases with no gene match: 6. The CDR3 loop spans 12 amino acids. Germline lookup yields CDR1 MNHNS and CDR2 SASEGT. CDR3 sequence reads: CASKEGAREQYF. The DNA for the CDR3 is TGTGCCAGCAAAGAGGGGGCTCGCGAGCAGTACTTC.

This sequence joins TRBV9 and TRBJ2-3, with TRBD2 matching over 16 bases. Germline CDR1 is SGDLS and CDR2 is YYNGEE. Unmatched junction bases numbered 6, after V lost 3 bases and J lost 2 bases. The CDR3 contains 18 residues. The CDR3 DNA is TGTGCCAGCAGCGCGGGACTAGCGGGGGGGCCTGACACAGATACGCAGTATTTT. Encoded protein: CASSAGLAGGPDTDTQYF. Full variable domain (rest looked up from reference TRBV9 and TRBJ2-3): DSGVTQTPKHLITATGQRVTLRCSPRSGDLSVYWYQQSLDQGLQFLIQYYNGEERAKGNILERFSAQQFPDLHSELNLSSLELGDSALYFCASSAGLAGGPDTDTQYFGPGTRLTVL.

The chain carries TRBV7-3 and TRBJ2-7, with D unclear. The V end lost 2 bases, the J end lost 2 bases, and 10 bases lay between the germline ends. Germline assignment: CDR1 SGHTA and CDR2 FQGTGA. This CDR3 comprises 14 residues. CDR3 amino acids: CASSLYLGPYEQYV. CDR3 sequence (DNA): TGTGCCAGCAGCTTATATCTGGGCCCCTACGAGCAGTACGTC.

V usage is TRBV7-3 and J usage is TRBJ2-1; no clear D. The CDR3 consists of 17 residues. The germline V and J ends were trimmed by 0 bases and 0 bases, with 12 bases remaining between them. Germline V gives CDR1 SGHTA, CDR2 FQGTGA. CDR3 sequence reads: CASSLTSSGSSYNEQFF. As DNA, the CDR3 is TGTGCCAGCAGCTTAACGAGTTCCGGTAGCTCCTACAATGAGCAGTTCTTC. The full variable domain, with the rest looked up from reference TRBV7-3 and TRBJ2-1, is GAGVSQTPSNKVTEKGKYVELRCDPISGHTALYWYRQSLGQGPEFLIYFQGTGAADDSGLPNDRFFAVRPEGSVSTLKIQRTERGDSAVYLCASSLTSSGSSYNEQFFGPGTRLTVL.

The chain links TRBV4-1 to TRBJ2-1; 12 bases agree with TRBD2. Germline V gives CDR1 MGHRA, CDR2 YSYEKL. There are 15 residues in the CDR3. With V trimmed by 1 base and J by 8 bases, 3 bases remained unmatched. CDR3 sequence: CASSQGLAGVDEQFF. CDR3 in DNA: TGCGCCAGCAGCCAAGGACTAGCGGGGGTGGATGAGCAGTTCTTC.

CDR3 in amino acids: CASSPLWRGVWETQYF. The CDR3 DNA reads as TGTGCCAGCAGCCCCCTATGGCGGGGGGTGTGGGAGACCCAGTACTTC. This sequence joins TRBV11-2 and TRBJ2-5; 8 nucleotides match TRBD2. Germline CDR1 is SGHAT and CDR2 is FQNNGV. V lost 5 bases, J lost 5 bases, and 13 bases stayed unmatched. This CDR3 has 16 residues.

The chain joins TRBV29-1 to TRBJ1-1; D is perhaps TRBD1 (6 bases). V was trimmed by 5 bases and J by 8 bases, leaving 15 bases between them. Germline V lookup: CDR1 SQVTM, CDR2 ANQGSEA. This CDR3 has 12 residues. The CDR3 is CSVPDTGSEAFF. The CDR3 region has the DNA TGCAGCGTTCCTGATACAGGGAGCGAAGCTTTCTTT.

J is TRBJ1-2 and V is TRBV28, with 10 nucleotides matching TRBD1. This CDR3 comprises 15 residues. V gave up 4 bases and J gave up 3 bases; unmatched junction bases: 5. CDR1 is MDHEN and CDR2 is SYDVKM in the germline V gene. CDR3 protein: CASSYQTGGDYGYTF. CDR3 nucleotides: TGTGCCAGCAGTTACCAGACAGGGGGCGACTATGGCTACACCTTC.

The J gene is TRBJ1-1, the V gene TRBV2; 10 bases align to TRBD1. The CDR3 sequence is 14 residues long. Germline CDR1 SNHLY, CDR2 FYNNEI. V lost 4 bases, J lost 4 bases, and 3 bases stayed unmatched. CDR3 nucleotides: TGTGCCAGCAGTGGGGACAGGGGCGGCACTGAAGCTTTCTTT. This sequence encodes CASSGDRGGTEAFF.

The chain couples TRBV5-1 to TRBJ2-3; D not resolved. From germline, CDR1 is SGHRS and CDR2 YFSETQ. V was clipped by 0 bases and J by 6 bases, with 11 bases between them. The CDR3 runs to 14 residues. DNA for the CDR3: TGCGCCAGCAGCTTGGAGCAAAACCGGGATACGCAGTATTTT. This sequence encodes CASSLEQNRDTQYF.

The chain employs TRBV18 and TRBJ2-7, with a weak D call TRBD1 (6 bases). Germline loops: CDR1 KGHSH, CDR2 LQKENI. V gave up 3 bases and J gave up 7 bases, with 13 bases separating them. The CDR3 consists of 13 residues. The CDR3 sequence is CASSPDSSREQYV. Written as DNA, the CDR3 is TGTGCCAGCTCACCGGACAGTTCCAGGGAGCAGTACGTC.

V gene TRBV27 combines with J gene TRBJ1-6; 8 bases are shared with TRBD1. The junction had 5 bases not matched to a gene; V was cut back by 6 bases and J by 10 bases. The CDR3 length is 13 residues. Germline CDR1 and CDR2: MNHEY and SMNVEV (reference sequence). The CDR3 region is CASRFDRGSPLHF. The CDR3 nucleotides read TGTGCCAGCAGATTTGACAGGGGATCACCCCTCCACTTT.

The gene calls are TRBV6-5 and TRBJ1-1; unclear D gene. Per the germline V gene, CDR1 is MNHEY and CDR2 is SVGAGI. V was shortened by 4 bases and J by 5 bases, with 5 bases between the two germline ends. This CDR3 comprises 11 residues. CDR3 protein: CASSFGTEAFF. The CDR3 DNA is TGTGCCAGCAGTTTCGGGACTGAAGCTTTCTTT.